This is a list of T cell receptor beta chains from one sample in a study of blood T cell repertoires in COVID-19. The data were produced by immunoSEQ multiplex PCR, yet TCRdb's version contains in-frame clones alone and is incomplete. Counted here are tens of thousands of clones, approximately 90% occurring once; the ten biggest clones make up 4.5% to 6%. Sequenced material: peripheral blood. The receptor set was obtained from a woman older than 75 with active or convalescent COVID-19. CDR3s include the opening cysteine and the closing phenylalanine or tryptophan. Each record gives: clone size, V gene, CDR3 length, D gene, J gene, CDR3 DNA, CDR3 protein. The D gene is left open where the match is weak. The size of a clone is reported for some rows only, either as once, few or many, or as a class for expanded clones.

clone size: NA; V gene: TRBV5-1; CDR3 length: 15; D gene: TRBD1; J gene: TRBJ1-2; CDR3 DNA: TGCGCCAGCAGCTTGGATACAGGGGGTACGCCTGGCTACACCTTC; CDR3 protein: CASSLDTGGTPGYTF
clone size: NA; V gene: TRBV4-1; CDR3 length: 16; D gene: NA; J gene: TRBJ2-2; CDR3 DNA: TGCGCCAGCAGCCAAGAATCTACAGGGTTCACCGGGGAGCTGTTTTTT; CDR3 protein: CASSQESTGFTGELFF
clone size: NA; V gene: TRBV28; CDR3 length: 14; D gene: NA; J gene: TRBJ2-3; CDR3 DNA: TGTGCCACCGAACTAATTGCGAGTTCAGATACGCAGTATTTT; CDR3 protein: CATELIASSDTQYF
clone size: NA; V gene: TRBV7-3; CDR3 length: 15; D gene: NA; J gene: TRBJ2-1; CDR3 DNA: TGTGCCAGCAGCCCAACGCGGGCCCAGCGCAATGAGCAGTTCTTC; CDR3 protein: CASSPTRAQRNEQFF
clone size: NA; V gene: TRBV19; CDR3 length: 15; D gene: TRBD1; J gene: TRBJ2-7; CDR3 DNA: TGTGCCAGTAGTATGGGACAGGGATTCTCCTACGAGCAGTACTTC; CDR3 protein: CASSMGQGFSYEQYF
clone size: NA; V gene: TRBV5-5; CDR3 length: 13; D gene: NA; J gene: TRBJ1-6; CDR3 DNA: TGTGCCAGCAGCTTGACTATACCGTCACCCCTCCACTTT; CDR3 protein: CASSLTIPSPLHF
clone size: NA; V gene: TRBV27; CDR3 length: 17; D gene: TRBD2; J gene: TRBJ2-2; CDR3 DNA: TGTGCCAGCAGCTTCGGTCCCAGCGGGAGTGGGGGTGGGGAGCTGTTTTTT; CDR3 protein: CASSFGPSGSGGGELFF
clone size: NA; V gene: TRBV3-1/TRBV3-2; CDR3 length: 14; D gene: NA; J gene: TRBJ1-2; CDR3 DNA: TGTGCCAGCAGCCAAGAAATGGCGGCTTATGGCTACACCTTC; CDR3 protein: CASSQEMAAYGYTF
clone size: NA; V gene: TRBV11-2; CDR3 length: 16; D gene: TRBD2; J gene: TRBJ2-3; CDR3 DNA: TGTGCCAGCAGCCCACGCGGGGGGGTTTCTGGGGATACGCAGTATTTT; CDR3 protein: CASSPRGGVSGDTQYF
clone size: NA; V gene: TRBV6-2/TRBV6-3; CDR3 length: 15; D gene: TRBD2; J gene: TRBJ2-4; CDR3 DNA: TGTGCCAGCAGTCCGGGAGGATTAGCCAAAAACATTCAGTACTTC; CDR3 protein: CASSPGGLAKNIQYF
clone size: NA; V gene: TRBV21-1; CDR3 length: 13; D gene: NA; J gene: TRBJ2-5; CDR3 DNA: TGTGCCAGCAGCGTGAGACGGAGGGAGACCCAGTACTTC; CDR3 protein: CASSVRRRETQYF
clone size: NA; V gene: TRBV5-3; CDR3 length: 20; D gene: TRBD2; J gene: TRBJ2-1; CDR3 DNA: TGTGCCAGAAGCCCCCCCGGCAAAGAGCGGGGGGGCCGTTCCTACAATGAGCAGTTCTTC; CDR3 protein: CARSPPGKERGGRSYNEQFF
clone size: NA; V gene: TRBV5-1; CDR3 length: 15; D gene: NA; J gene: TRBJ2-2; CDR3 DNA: TGCGCCAGCAGCTTTATGGGACAAAACACCGGGGAGCTGTTTTTT; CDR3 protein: CASSFMGQNTGELFF
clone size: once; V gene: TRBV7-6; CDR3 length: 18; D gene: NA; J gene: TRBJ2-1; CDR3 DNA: TGTGCCAGCAGCCAATACAAAAGACAGTCGACTGCTTACAATGAGCAGTTCTTC; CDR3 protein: CASSQYKRQSTAYNEQFF
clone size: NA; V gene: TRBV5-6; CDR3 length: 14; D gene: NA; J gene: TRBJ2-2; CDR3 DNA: TGTGCCAGCAGCCGGGATCCGAACACCGGGGAGCTGTTTTTT; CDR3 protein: CASSRDPNTGELFF
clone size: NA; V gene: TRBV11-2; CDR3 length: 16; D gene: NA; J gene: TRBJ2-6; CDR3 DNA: TGTGCCAGCAGTACATATGGGGCGGCTGGGGCCAACGTCCTGACTTTC; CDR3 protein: CASSTYGAAGANVLTF
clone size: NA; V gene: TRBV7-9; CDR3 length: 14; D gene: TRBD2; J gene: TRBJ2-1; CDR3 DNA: TGTGCCAGCAGCTTTAGCGGGGGGACGAATGAGCAGTTCTTC; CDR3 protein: CASSFSGGTNEQFF